One and the same sample provided the 9 T cell receptor beta chains below, sequenced in a study of T cells in localized non-small cell lung cancer. Profiling relied on immunoSEQ multiplex PCR, and the TCRdb table lists in-frame clones only, not all of them. Among 45,000 to 55,000 clones listed, 86% were seen once. The material sequenced was peripheral blood, taken before any cancer treatment. These receptors came from a male donor at least 60 years old with stage III squamous cell lung carcinoma.

The chain joins TRBV28 to TRBJ1-2; no definite D call. V lost 1 base, J lost 3 bases, and 9 bases lay in between. The CDR3 has 14 amino acids. Germline CDR1 reads MDHEN; CDR2 reads SYDVKM. CDR3 loop: CASSLLVQDYGYTF. CDR3 sequence (DNA): TGTGCCAGCAGTTTATTGGTCCAGGACTATGGCTACACCTTC.

This clone is a singleton in its sample. This chain uses TRBV6-5 with TRBJ1-2; tentatively, D is TRBD1 (6 bases). CDR3 length equals 14 residues. The ends were cut back, 4 bases at V and 8 bases at J, with 17 bases in the middle. Germline-derived CDR1 and CDR2 are MNHEY and SVGAGI. Written as DNA, the CDR3 is TGTGCCAGCAGTTCCGGGACATCACAACGAGGCTACACCTTC. Residues: CASSSGTSQRGYTF.

This chain joins TRBV11-2 and TRBJ1-5; TRBD1 matches at 10 bases. This CDR3 comprises 15 residues. V shed 5 bases, J shed 3 bases, and the junction held 4 bases outside the gene matches. Per germline, CDR1 SGHAT and CDR2 FQNNGV. The CDR3 region has the DNA TGTGCCAGCAGCGCGGGACAGGGGCCCAATCAGCCCCAGCATTTT. It translates to CASSAGQGPNQPQHF.

The chain employs TRBV19 and TRBJ1-1; D not certain. Germline CDR1 is LNHDA and CDR2 is SQIVND (reference sequence). There are 11 residues in the CDR3. Trimming removed 7 bases from V and 3 bases from J, with 6 bases in between. The CDR3 nucleotides are TGTGCCAGTAACGGTCACACTGAAGCTTTCTTT. Its protein is CASNGHTEAFF.

The CDR3 sequence is CASSIRGQGPAYEQYF. CDR3 nucleotides: TGTGCCAGTAGTATACGGGGACAGGGACCGGCCTACGAGCAGTACTTC. The genes are TRBV19 and TRBJ2-7, with TRBD1 matching over 9 bases. V lost 2 bases, J lost 2 bases, and 7 bases stayed unmatched. The CDR3 covers 16 residues. Per the germline V gene, CDR1 is LNHDA and CDR2 is SQIVND (reference sequence).

CDR3 nucleotide sequence: TGTGCCAGCCAGAGGGACAAATGGGATTCACCCCTCCACTTT. It encodes CASQRDKWDSPLHF. The chain joins TRBV6-6 to TRBJ1-6, with D perhaps TRBD1 (6 bases). Germline V lookup: CDR1 MNHNY, CDR2 SVGAGI (reference sequence). Trimming cost V 8 bases and J 8 bases, with 16 bases left between them. The CDR3 has 14 amino acids.

The chain employs TRBV9 and TRBJ2-3; 9 bases are a match to TRBD2. Germline lookup yields CDR1 SGDLS and CDR2 YYNGEE. The CDR3 is made up of 17 amino acids. V lost 0 bases and J lost 4; bases outside the gene matches: 9. The CDR3 loop is CASSVGTGAGGSDTQYF. In nucleotides, the CDR3 is TGTGCCAGCAGCGTAGGGACGGGAGCGGGGGGTTCAGATACGCAGTATTTT.

The chain recombines TRBV14 with TRBJ2-5; D is possibly TRBD1 (5 bases). The CDR3 contains 15 residues. Per the germline V gene, CDR1 is SGHDN and CDR2 is FVKESK. V was cut by 1 base and J by 0 bases, with 9 bases left in between. The CDR3, as DNA: TGTGCCAGCAGCCAAGGGGCAGGGAACCAAGAGACCCAGTACTTC. It specifies CASSQGAGNQETQYF.

The rearrangement joins TRBV7-8 to TRBJ1-1; TRBD1 agrees at 9 bases. The CDR3 loop spans 15 amino acids. The J segment lost 5 bases and the V segment lost 5 bases, leaving 9 bases of the junction unmatched. The V gene's germline CDR1 is SGHVS and CDR2 FQNEAQ. In DNA, the CDR3 is TGTGCCAGCAGCCCAGTTTACAGGGGGCTGACTGAAGCTTTCTTT. It is translated as CASSPVYRGLTEAFF.